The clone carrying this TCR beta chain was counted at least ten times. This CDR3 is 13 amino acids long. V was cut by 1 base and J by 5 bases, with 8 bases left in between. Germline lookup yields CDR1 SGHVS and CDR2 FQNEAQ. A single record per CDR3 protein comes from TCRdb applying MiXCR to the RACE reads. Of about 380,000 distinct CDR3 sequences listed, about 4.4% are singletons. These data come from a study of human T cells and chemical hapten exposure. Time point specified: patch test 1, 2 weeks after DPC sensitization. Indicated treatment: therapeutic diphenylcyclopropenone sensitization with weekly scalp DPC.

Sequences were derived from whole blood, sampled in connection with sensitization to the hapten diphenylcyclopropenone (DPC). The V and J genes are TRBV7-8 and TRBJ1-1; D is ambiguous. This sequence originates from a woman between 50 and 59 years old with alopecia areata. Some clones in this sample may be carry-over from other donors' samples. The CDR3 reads CASSLVADTEAFF. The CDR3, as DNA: TGTGCCAGCAGCTTAGTCGCGGATACTGAAGCTTTCTTT.